Listed below are T cell receptor beta chains from one sample, sequenced in a study of regulatory T cells in long-lasting Graves disease. Each CDR3 protein is one row after TCRdb ran MiXCR on the multiplex PCR reads. The sample consists of a few hundred thousand distinct CDR3 sequences, roughly a fifth of them appearing once. The sample was peripheral blood mononuclear cells (PBMCs), taken when the disease was refractory, from a patient treated with antithyroid drugs. The receptors were gathered from a female donor with Graves disease. The CDR3 runs from the conserved cysteine through the conserved F or W. The order of the fields is J gene, D gene, V gene, CDR3 protein. The D gene is left open where the match is weak.

>TRBJ2-2|TRBD1|TRBV4-2
CASSQLGQLNTGELFF
>TRBJ2-7|-|TRBV28
CATRTDYEQYF
>TRBJ2-6|-|TRBV7-9
CASSGEGSGANVLTF
>TRBJ2-1|-|TRBV6-5
CASSSSTSGSSYNEQFF
>TRBJ2-2|-|TRBV12-3/TRBV12-4
CASSIDKSDRELFF
>TRBJ2-3|-|TRBV7-7
CASSPGTLSDTQYF
>TRBJ2-3|TRBD2|TRBV19
CASSTGTSGTDTQYF
>TRBJ1-5|TRBD1|TRBV27
CASSLGTGGLNQPQHF
>TRBJ2-7|-|TRBV28
CASSSHSSYRSYEQYF
>TRBJ2-5|TRBD2|TRBV4-1
CASSQLGLVQETQYF
>TRBJ1-2|-|TRBV5-1
CASSSPGADGYTF
>TRBJ2-7|-|TRBV4-3
CASSQEGWDEQYF
>TRBJ2-5|TRBD2|TRBV5-5
CPHPGRGERETQYF
>TRBJ2-2|-|TRBV12-3/TRBV12-4
CASSFGTRTGELFF
>TRBJ1-5|-|TRBV5-1
CASSLLPGSRQPQHF
>TRBJ2-5|-|TRBV5-6
CASSQAGRVRETQYF
>TRBJ2-7|TRBD2|TRBV5-4
CASSLEGTSGREVGF
>TRBJ2-7|TRBD1|TRBV6-5
CASSYSQGASYEQYF
>TRBJ2-7|-|TRBV18
CASSPGADKNYEQYF
>TRBJ2-5|-|TRBV27
CASSLVGGVTQYF
>TRBJ1-2|-|TRBV7-8
CASSPGGGREGYTF
>TRBJ1-5|-|TRBV6-2/TRBV6-3
CASSYGWDQPQHF
>TRBJ1-1|-|TRBV9
CASSVGGGTEALF
>TRBJ1-1|TRBD1|TRBV6-1
CASKQGALRNTEAFF
>TRBJ1-5|TRBD1|TRBV28
CASSFGGDRENSNQPQHF
>TRBJ2-5|TRBD2|TRBV19
CASSLGSGRLAETQYF
>TRBJ2-5|-|TRBV7-6
CASSLTIGFQETQYF
>TRBJ2-7|TRBD2|TRBV11-2
CASSFDPIAGSTLYEQYF
>TRBJ2-5|TRBD2|TRBV28
CASRSGGSGQYF
>TRBJ1-3|-|TRBV18
CASSPLVEGNTIYF
>TRBJ1-3|-|TRBV12-3/TRBV12-4
CASSQEHSGNTIYF
>TRBJ2-7|-|TRBV5-1
CASSLEGRYEQYF
>TRBJ1-1|TRBD1|TRBV27
CASSLDRGANTEAFF
>TRBJ2-1|TRBD2|TRBV28
CASSLSGTTSVREQFF
>TRBJ1-2|TRBD1|TRBV3-1
CASSQGQGLRGYTF
>TRBJ1-2|-|TRBV20-1
CSAPPGANGYTF
>TRBJ2-7|-|TRBV28
CASSFSTEQYF
>TRBJ2-1|-|TRBV20-1
CSAPYPINEQFF
>TRBJ2-5|TRBD1|TRBV28
CACSAPGQGQETQYF
>TRBJ2-1|TRBD1|TRBV7-9
CASSLYGDRDYNEQFF
>TRBJ1-1|-|TRBV29-1
CSVSTANTEAFF
>TRBJ1-6|TRBD1|TRBV30
CAWSSGTGTRNSPLHF
>TRBJ2-2|TRBD2|TRBV6-1
CASSRLAGDTGELFF
>TRBJ2-7|-|TRBV24-1
CATGEEGTYEQYF
>TRBJ1-5|-|TRBV5-1
CASSPRGGNQPQHF
>TRBJ1-2|-|TRBV28
CASSLSGLTLYGYTF
>TRBJ2-5|-|TRBV5-4
CASSPGWGDQGETQYF
>TRBJ1-1|-|TRBV29-1
CSVVRGTGSGAFF
>TRBJ2-7|-|TRBV27
CASSLSALASEQYF
>TRBJ1-2|-|TRBV14
CASSLGPAFTYF
>TRBJ2-5|TRBD1|TRBV6-1
CASSDQGGAGETQYF
>TRBJ2-7|-|TRBV19
CASSISATPYEQYF